One sample yielded the 8 T cell receptor beta chains listed below, sequenced in a study of T cell responses to AZD1222 COVID-19 vaccine (dated by TCRdb to the early 2020s). The library was prepared using the immunoSEQ multiplex PCR assay. TCRdb carries this immuneACCESS record with in-frame sequences only. Its versions omit some clonotypes, under half of them owing to an unresolved V gene in the studies checked, with the rest unexplained. Counted in this sample were around 190,000 clones; approximately 94% of them appeared once. The ten largest clones capture roughly 1.7% of the sample. In light of the paper, this sample's time point label describes: about 28 days (+/-7) after the second vaccine dose. Here the sequenced sample was peripheral blood, taken 28 days after the second AZD1222 dose. The receptors derive from an adult who received the AZD1222 COVID-19 vaccine.

This chain connects TRBV11-2 to TRBJ2-1; TRBD2 agrees at 8 bases. This CDR3 comprises 17 residues. Germline CDR1 is SGHAT and CDR2 is FQNNGV. V was clipped by 1 base and J by 8 bases; unmatched bases: 13. The CDR3 DNA follows: TGTGCCAGCAGCTTAGGCGACGGGGGGGCCCTTTTCTATGAGCAGTTCTTC. Amino acid sequence: CASSLGDGGALFYEQFF.

J is TRBJ2-3 and V is TRBV5-1; D is unresolved. V lost 2 bases, J lost 5 bases, and 3 bases lay in between. The CDR3 runs 11 residues. The germline V gene encodes CDR1 SGHRS and CDR2 YFSETQ. CDR3 coding DNA: TGCGCCAGCAGCTTTGGAGATACGCAGTATTTT. Protein: CASSFGDTQYF.

The CDR3 DNA sequence: TGTGCCAGCAGTTCAGGGAAAGGCCAAGAGACCCAGTACTTC. Its translation is CASSSGKGQETQYF. This chain links TRBV6-5 with TRBJ2-5; possibly TRBD1 for D (5 bases). The CDR3 runs 14 residues. With 4 bases removed from V and 1 base from J, the gap between germline ends came to 10 bases. Germline CDR1 and CDR2: MNHEY and SVGAGI.

V usage is TRBV4-3 and J usage is TRBJ1-2; D possibly corresponds to TRBD1 (6 bases). The germline CDR1 and CDR2 sequences are LGHNA and YSLEER. The ends were cut back, 2 bases at V and 4 bases at J, with 14 bases in the middle. CDR3 size: 15 residues. The CDR3: CASSQRSTGLYGYTF. The CDR3 coding sequence is TGCGCCAGCAGCCAAAGATCGACAGGTCTCTATGGCTACACCTTC.

V is TRBV7-8 and J is TRBJ1-1, with D maybe TRBD1 (5 bases). The germline V gene encodes CDR1 SGHVS and CDR2 FQNEAQ. Trimming removed 3 bases at V and 2 bases at J, with 16 bases between. The CDR3 extends over 16 amino acids. The DNA for the CDR3 is TGTGCCAGCAGCTTGGTCCATTGGGGGAGAAACACTGAAGCTTTCTTT. This sequence encodes CASSLVHWGRNTEAFF.

The chain carries TRBV30 and TRBJ2-7; 10 bases line up with TRBD2. The trim removed 2 bases at V and 5 bases at J, leaving 6 bases unmatched. Per the germline V gene, CDR1 is GTSNPN and CDR2 is SVGIG (reference sequence). The CDR3 is 14 amino acids. In nucleotides, the CDR3 is TGTGCCTGGAGTTCGACACTAGCGGGAAACGAGCAGTACTTC. It translates to CAWSSTLAGNEQYF.

The chain combines TRBV27 with TRBJ2-7; 9 bases are shared with TRBD1. From germline, CDR1 is MNHEY and CDR2 SMNVEV (reference sequence). The CDR3 is 13 residues long. The J segment lost 3 bases and the V segment lost 10 bases, leaving 7 bases of the junction unmatched. The chain's CDR3 is CATQGTGLYEQYF. The CDR3 DNA sequence: TGTGCCACCCAAGGGACAGGGCTCTACGAGCAGTACTTC.

The V and J genes are TRBV6-6 and TRBJ2-3; unclear D gene. Trimming removed 4 bases from V and 8 bases from J, with 10 bases in between. Germline V gives CDR1 MNHNY, CDR2 SVGAGI (reference sequence). This CDR3 spans 12 amino acids. The CDR3 DNA follows: TGTGCCAGCAGTTTCGATCTCGGTACGCAGTATTTT. This translates into CASSFDLGTQYF.